The present T cell receptor beta chain was sequenced within a study of OX40 agonist ivuxolimab in advanced cancers. At the level of the study: Patients were treated with intravenous ivuxolimab, dosed at 0.01 to 10 mg/kg and infused every 2 weeks. Patients enrolled in dose escalation were diagnosed with hepatocellular carcinoma, melanoma, renal cell or head and neck cancer.

Regarding the study as a whole: At 0.1 to 3.0 mg/kg, clonal expansion of CD4+ and CD8+ blood T cells had occurred by week 6.

With autoimmune disease history or systemic immunosuppression, patients were excluded. J was trimmed by 5 bases and V by 10 bases; bases with no gene match: 8. The CDR3 is 13 residues long. Germline V gene sequence: CDR1 ENHRY, CDR2 SYGVKD. Assay: immunoSEQ multiplex PCR; the TCRdb copy retains only in-frame clones and omits some. The sample records about 69,000 clones, more than 85% being singletons. Details on this clone: Antigen specificity is unknown.

The material sequenced was CD4+ or CD8+ T cells sorted from blood, taken in a trial of the OX40 agonist ivuxolimab. The TCR comes from an adult with an advanced solid tumor such as melanoma, head and neck, liver or kidney cancer. The rearrangement joins TRBV10-3 to TRBJ1-1; 9 positions match TRBD1. Here the CDR3 reads CATQQGAHTEAFF. The DNA for the CDR3 is TGTGCCACGCAACAGGGGGCGCATACTGAAGCTTTCTTT.